This T cell receptor (beta chain) was captured in a study of CD8 T cells in ankylosing spondylitis. Broader study findings: A motif of 7 to 9 highly homologous TCR beta variants was seen as apparently characteristic of ankylosing spondylitis blood. Existing reports had already noted some motif variants in reactive arthritis synovial fluid and blood.

This clonotype has a count of ten or more. Antigen: not known. Trimming shortened V by 5 bases and J by 2 bases, and 9 bases separated the two germline ends. Germline V lookup: CDR1 SEHNR, CDR2 FQNEAQ (reference sequence). The CDR3 extends over 14 amino acids. The authors made TCR beta libraries by quantitative 5'-RACE with molecular barcodes. One entry per CDR3 protein results from TCRdb running MiXCR on the 5' RACE reads. The sample has fewer than 150,000 distinct CDR3 sequences, 6% to 8% seen once. This TCR came from a female donor with ankylosing spondylitis or in good health (not recorded which). The gene calls are TRBV7-9 and TRBJ2-2, with D unresolved. Source material: blood, either unsorted or a sorted T cell fraction (not recorded which). Written as DNA, the CDR3 is TGTGCCAGCAGCCCCCTAATCAACACCGGGGAGCTGTTTTTT. It codes for CASSPLINTGELFF.